Sequencing of this T cell receptor beta chain was carried out in a study of T cell repertoires in cytomegalovirus infection. TCRdb reprocessed the reads with MiXCR, giving one entry per CDR3 protein. The data contain approximately 630,000 distinct CDR3 sequences, approximately 25% of them singletons. In germline, CDR1 is SQVTM, CDR2 ANQGSEA. The CDR3 covers 16 residues. Trimming cost V 1 base and J 6 bases; bases outside gene matches: 10. Only a few counts were recorded for this clonotype. The antigen remains unidentified. Study-wide results and caveats: Ex vivo, HLA-C-restricted CMV-specific TCR beta clonotypes prevailed over the rest of the response.

Sequenced sample: CD8+ T cells from PBMCs. The rearrangement uses TRBV29-1 and TRBJ2-3, with 10 bases lining up with TRBD2. The sequence derives from a human donor in good health (CMV status not recorded). Some clones in this sample may be carry-over from other donors' samples. Written as DNA, the CDR3 is TGCAGCGTTGAAGCGGTGCTAGCGGGGGCCGAGGATACGCAGTATTTT. The encoded protein is CSVEAVLAGAEDTQYF.